The rows below give T cell receptor beta chains drawn from one sample of a study of vaccination and CD4 T cells after COVID-19. Their target antigens are unknown. A single record per CDR3 protein comes from TCRdb applying MiXCR to the PCR reads. The table shows about 18,000 distinct CDR3 sequences, with less than 55% occurring only once. This specimen consisted of CD4+ T cells from blood, cultured in vitro, obtained before SARS-CoV-2 vaccination. These receptors were taken from a human donor who had recovered from COVID-19. Both conserved end residues are part of each CDR3. A D gene is named only where the DNA matches it firmly. The size of a clone is reported for some rows only, either as once, few or many, or as a class for expanded clones.

J	size	V	D	DNA	CDR3
TRBJ1-1	-	TRBV7-9	-	TGTGCCAGCAGCTTTACCGGGACGAACACTGAAGCTTTCTTT	CASSFTGTNTEAFF
TRBJ2-3	-	TRBV6-1	TRBD2	TGTGCCAGCGGAGACGGACTAGCTAGCACAGATACGCAGTATTTT	CASGDGLASTDTQYF
TRBJ1-2	-	TRBV28	-	TGTGCCAGCAGTTGGGGTGGGGGAACCTATGGCTACACCTTC	CASSWGGGTYGYTF
TRBJ1-5	-	TRBV20-1	-	TGCAGTGCTCGCCGGGCCTTCAATCAGCCCCAGCATTTT	CSARRAFNQPQHF
TRBJ2-2	-	TRBV10-3	TRBD2	TGTGCCATCAGTGAGGGACTAGCGGGCGGGTGGCTGTTTTTT	CAISEGLAGGWLFF
TRBJ1-1	once	TRBV28	-	TGTGCCAGCATCCAAAATGTGGGATTTAGTTTCAGCACTGAAGCTTTCTTT	CASIQNVGFSFSTEAFF
TRBJ2-3	-	TRBV6-5	-	TGTGCCAGCAGTTACGGGGGGCCCGAGTATTTT	CASSYGGPEYF
TRBJ1-2	-	TRBV9	-	TGTGCCAGCAGGGGGACAACCACTAACTATGGCTACACCTTC	CASRGTTTNYGYTF
TRBJ1-1	-	TRBV30	TRBD1	TGTGCCTGGAGTGTATTGGGACAGGGGTTCATAAGCACTGAAGCTTTCTTT	CAWSVLGQGFISTEAFF
TRBJ2-3	-	TRBV5-1	TRBD2	TGCGCCAGCACCCGGTCTAGCGGGAGTGCAGGCACAGATACGCAGTATTTT	CASTRSSGSAGTDTQYF
TRBJ1-1	-	TRBV7-9	TRBD1	TGTGCCAGCAGCTTAGGTCCGGGACAGGGGTTTACTGAAGCTTTCTTT	CASSLGPGQGFTEAFF
TRBJ2-7	-	TRBV7-9	TRBD2	TGTGCCAGCAGCTCCGGCGGTCCGGGAGGAACCTACGAGCAGTACTTC	CASSSGGPGGTYEQYF
TRBJ2-7	-	TRBV7-9	TRBD1	TGTGCCAGCAGCTTAACTGGCGGACAGGGGGGTTACGAGCAGTACTTC	CASSLTGGQGGYEQYF
TRBJ1-5	few	TRBV28	-	TGTGCCAGCAGCAAAGGAGGGCGAGGCAATCAGCCCCAGCATTTT	CASSKGGRGNQPQHF
TRBJ2-1	-	TRBV20-1	-	TGCAGTGCCACCCGGGGGAATGAGCAGTTCTTC	CSATRGNEQFF
TRBJ1-3	-	TRBV6-1	-	TGTGCCAGCAGAAAAGCACAGGCCGGAAACACCATATATTTT	CASRKAQAGNTIYF
TRBJ1-1	-	TRBV7-3	-	TGTGCCAGCAGCCACATGGGTCGGGCAGCTTTCTTT	CASSHMGRAAFF
TRBJ2-3	-	TRBV27	-	TGTGCCAGCAGACCAACCAAAAACAACAGGGACACAGATACGCAGTATTTT	CASRPTKNNRDTDTQYF
TRBJ1-6	-	TRBV2	-	TGTGCCAGCAGGAGCGAGTTATTTAGCAATTCACCCCTCCACTTT	CASRSELFSNSPLHF
TRBJ2-5	-	TRBV15	-	TGTGCCACCAGCAGAGGGGCCACAGCTCGGACCTGGACCCAGTACTTC	CATSRGATARTWTQYF
TRBJ2-1	-	TRBV7-2	-	TGTGCCAGCAGCTTGAGAGCGACAGAAGCCTACAATGAGCAGTTCTTC	CASSLRATEAYNEQFF
TRBJ2-1	-	TRBV20-1	TRBD2	TGCAGTGCTCCCGGACTAGCGGGAGGGCCAGTCAATGAGCAGTTCTTC	CSAPGLAGGPVNEQFF
TRBJ2-7	-	TRBV6-1	-	TGTGCCAGCATCCCGGACAGCTCCCCCTACGAGCAGTACTTC	CASIPDSSPYEQYF
TRBJ1-1	-	TRBV10-3	-	TGTGCCATCAGTGAGAATCAGGGGAACACTGAAGCTTTCTTT	CAISENQGNTEAFF
TRBJ2-2	few	TRBV7-2	-	TGTGCCAGCAGCTTATTCAGGGGAGGAACCGGGGAGCTGTTTTTT	CASSLFRGGTGELFF
TRBJ2-2	-	TRBV7-9	-	TGTGCCAGCAGCTTAGTGGGTTCAGCGGCCGGGGAGCTGTTTTTT	CASSLVGSAAGELFF
TRBJ1-6	few	TRBV20-1	TRBD1	TGCAGTGCTAGAGAAAAACGGGACAGATCTTCACCCCTCCACTTT	CSAREKRDRSSPLHF
TRBJ2-3	-	TRBV4-1	-	TGCGCCAGCAGCCAAGATTGGATGCGGGGAGCCCCAGATACGCAGTATTTT	CASSQDWMRGAPDTQYF
TRBJ1-6	-	TRBV20-1	-	TGCAGTGCTAGCCAACAGTCACCCCTCCACTTT	CSASQQSPLHF
TRBJ1-2	-	TRBV15	-	TGTGCCACCAGCATTGGAGGGAACTATGGCTACACCTTC	CATSIGGNYGYTF
TRBJ2-7	-	TRBV27	-	TGTGCCAGCAGTCCCTCAGCGGGCGAGCAGTACTTC	CASSPSAGEQYF
TRBJ2-7	-	TRBV7-8	-	TGTGCCAGCAGCTTAGGTCGTCGGAGCTCCTACGAGCAGTACTTC	CASSLGRRSSYEQYF
TRBJ2-1	-	TRBV6-2/TRBV6-3	TRBD2	TGTGCCAGCAGCGAGCGACGACTAGCGGCGGACCTCTACAATGAGCAGTTCTTC	CASSERRLAADLYNEQFF
TRBJ2-7	-	TRBV20-1	-	TGCAGTGCTAGAGACCCACAGGGAACCTACGAGCAGTACTTC	CSARDPQGTYEQYF
TRBJ2-7	few	TRBV20-1	TRBD1	TGCAGTGCTAGACCCTCGGACAGGGAAGGAACCTACGAGCAGTACTTC	CSARPSDREGTYEQYF
TRBJ1-1	-	TRBV6-1	TRBD1	TGTGCCAGCAACAACAGGGGTAACACTGAAGCTTTCTTT	CASNNRGNTEAFF
TRBJ1-2	few	TRBV2	-	TGTGCCAGCAGTGTTTCAGGGGCCGGGGGCTACACCTTC	CASSVSGAGGYTF
TRBJ1-5	few	TRBV28	-	TGTGCCAGCAGCCCCTTGAGGGGGGCCAGCAATCAGCCCCAGCATTTT	CASSPLRGASNQPQHF
TRBJ2-1	-	TRBV10-3	TRBD2	TGTGCCATCTGCCCTAGCGGGAGTCGGGAGCAGTTCTTC	CAICPSGSREQFF
TRBJ2-3	-	TRBV7-3	-	TGTGCCAGCAGCTCCGGTAGGACAGTCCGGGGCACAGATACGCAGTATTTT	CASSSGRTVRGTDTQYF
TRBJ1-1	few	TRBV20-1	-	TGCAGTGCTAGAGAGCCGGTTACAGCTTCCGAAGCTTTCTTT	CSAREPVTASEAFF
TRBJ2-1	-	TRBV7-2	TRBD1	TGTGCCAGCAGCCCAGGGGGCGGGGAGTTCTTC	CASSPGGGEFF
TRBJ1-2	-	TRBV12-5	-	TGTGCTAGTGGTTTGGGTAGGGCAGGCGGCTACACCTTC	CASGLGRAGGYTF
TRBJ1-5	few	TRBV5-5	-	TGTGCCAGCAGCTTGGATGGGGGACAACAGCCCCAGCATTTT	CASSLDGGQQPQHF
TRBJ2-7	once	TRBV19	TRBD2	TGTGCCAGTAGTATAGACCATAGCGGGAGAGTCTACGAGCAGTACTTC	CASSIDHSGRVYEQYF
TRBJ2-5	-	TRBV6-2/TRBV6-3	-	TGTGCCAGCAGTTACCCCGAGACCCAGTACTTC	CASSYPETQYF
TRBJ1-1	few	TRBV28	TRBD1	TGTGCCAGCAGTATCACCGGGACAGGGGCGCCTCAAGCTTTCTTT	CASSITGTGAPQAFF
TRBJ2-5	-	TRBV30	-	TGTGCCTGGAGCGGTCAGTCGGGATGGGAGACCCAGTACTTC	CAWSGQSGWETQYF
TRBJ1-1	few	TRBV7-9	TRBD1	TGTGCCAGCCTGGGGACAGGTATGAACACTGAAGCTTTCTTT	CASLGTGMNTEAFF
TRBJ2-3	-	TRBV7-6	TRBD2	TGTGCCAGCAGACTAGGGACTAGCGGGAGCACAGATACGCAGTATTTT	CASRLGTSGSTDTQYF